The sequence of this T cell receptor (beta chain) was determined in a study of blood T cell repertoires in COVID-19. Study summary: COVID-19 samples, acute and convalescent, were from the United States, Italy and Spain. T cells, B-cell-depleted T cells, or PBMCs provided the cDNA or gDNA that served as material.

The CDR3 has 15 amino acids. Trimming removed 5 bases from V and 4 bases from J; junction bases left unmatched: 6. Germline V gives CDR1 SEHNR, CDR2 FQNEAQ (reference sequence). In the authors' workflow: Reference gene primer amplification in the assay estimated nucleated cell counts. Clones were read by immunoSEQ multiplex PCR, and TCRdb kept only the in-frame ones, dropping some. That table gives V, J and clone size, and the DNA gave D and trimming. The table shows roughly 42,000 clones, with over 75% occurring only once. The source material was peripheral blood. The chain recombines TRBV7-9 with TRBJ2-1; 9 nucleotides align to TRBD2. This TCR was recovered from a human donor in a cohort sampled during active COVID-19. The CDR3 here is CASSQTSGYYNEQFF. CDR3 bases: TGTGCCAGCAGCCAGACTAGCGGTTATTACAATGAGCAGTTCTTC.